This passage covers 26 T cell receptor beta chains from one sample sequenced in a study of graft-versus-host responses after intestinal transplantation. Processing of graft tissue released intraepithelial and lamina propria lymphocytes. Clones were read by immunoSEQ multiplex PCR, and TCRdb kept only the in-frame ones, dropping some. The table lists 15,000 to 20,000 clones, approximately 80% of them singletons. The sequencing here drew on ileum tissue, taken roughly 620 days after intestinal transplantation. These receptors all stem from a human patient who received an intestinal transplant, so some T cells may come from the graft donor.

V and J are TRBV6-1 and TRBJ1-4; tentative D call: TRBD1 (5 bases). Deletions cut 2 bases from V and 4 bases from J, with 11 bases between. The germline gives CDR1 MNHNS, CDR2 SASEGT. This CDR3 has 15 amino acids. CDR3 DNA sequence: TGTGCCAGCAGTGAAACCGGGCAGGGTAATGAAAAACTGTTTTTT. It yields the protein CASSETGQGNEKLFF.

V usage is TRBV10-3 and J usage is TRBJ1-1; no firm D call. The germline gives CDR1 ENHRY, CDR2 SYGVKD. Trimming removed 7 bases from V and 6 bases from J, with 18 bases in between. This CDR3 has 14 amino acids. CDR3 amino acids: CAITPVVDRAEAFF. As DNA, the CDR3 is TGTGCCATCACCCCAGTTGTCGACCGGGCTGAAGCTTTCTTT.

This clone showed up just a few times. V is TRBV25-1 and J is TRBJ2-1; D is ambiguous. The CDR3 spans 13 residues. From germline, CDR1 is MGHDK and CDR2 SYGVNS. V lost 3 bases to trimming and J lost 6 bases, with 9 bases between them. The CDR3 nucleotides are TGTGCCAGCAGTGATAAAAGGGTCAATGAGCAGTTCTTC. Protein: CASSDKRVNEQFF. The full variable domain, with the rest looked up from reference TRBV25-1 and TRBJ2-1, is EADIYQTPRYLVIGTGKKITLECSQTMGHDKMYWYQQDPGMELHLIHYSYGVNSTEKGDLSSESTVSRIRTEHFPLTLESARPSHTSQYLCASSDKRVNEQFFGPGTRLTVL.

The V call is TRBV25-1, the J call TRBJ2-1; TRBD1 might be the D (6 bases). The CDR3 contains 12 residues. Per germline, CDR1 MGHDK and CDR2 SYGVNS. Trimming removed 4 bases at V and 5 bases at J, with 6 bases between. The CDR3 protein is CASSGDNNEQFF. The CDR3 region has the DNA TGTGCCAGCAGTGGGGACAACAATGAGCAGTTCTTC.

The genes are TRBV30 and TRBJ2-5, with unresolved D. The DNA end is a closer match to TRBJ2-7, so the J assignment may be wrong. From germline, CDR1 is GTSNPN and CDR2 SVGIG (reference sequence). CDR3 size: 11 residues. The CDR3 sequence is CAWSHKYEQYF. CDR3 in DNA: TGTGCCTGGAGTCACAAGTACGAGCAGTACTTC.

The V gene is TRBV5-1, the J gene TRBJ1-1, with D unclear. Germline assignment: CDR1 SGHRS and CDR2 YFSETQ. The CDR3 is 14 residues long. Trimming shortened V by 0 bases and J by 5 bases, and 11 bases separated the two germline ends. DNA of the CDR3: TGCGCCAGCAGCTTGGACCCCAGGAGTACTGAAGCTTTCTTT. As protein: CASSLDPRSTEAFF.

The chain recombines TRBV7-2 with TRBJ1-6; tentatively, D is TRBD1 (5 bases). V lost 1 base, J lost 6 bases, and 7 bases lay in between. Germline CDR1 and CDR2: SGHTA and FQGNSA. The CDR3 totals 14 residues. The CDR3 coding sequence is TGTGCCAGCAGCTTAGGAGGGGTTAATTCACCCCTCCACTTT. It yields the protein CASSLGGVNSPLHF.

The chain has TRBV5-1 and TRBJ1-6, with D possibly being TRBD1 (5 bases). The CDR3 has 18 amino acids. Trimming pared 5 bases from V and 0 bases from J, leaving 18 bases between. Per germline, CDR1 SGHRS and CDR2 YFSETQ. In DNA, the CDR3 is TGCGCCAGCAGAAACCCGGGACCCCCCGGCTCCTATAATTCACCCCTCCACTTT. This gives the protein CASRNPGPPGSYNSPLHF. Complete variable domain (other parts from reference TRBV5-1 and TRBJ1-6): KAGVTQTPRYLIKTRGQQVTLSCSPISGHRSVSWYQQTPGQGLQFLFEYFSETQRNKGNFPGRFSGRQFSNSRSEMNVSTLELGDSALYLCASRNPGPPGSYNSPLHFGNGTRLTVT.

V is TRBV7-9 and J is TRBJ1-5; 8 bases fit TRBD1. V was pared by 3 bases and J by 7 bases, with 8 bases of the junction left unmatched. Per germline, CDR1 SEHNR and CDR2 FQNEAQ (reference sequence). The CDR3 covers 15 residues. CDR3 in amino acids: CASSFGQGGGQPQHF. CDR3 nucleotide sequence: TGTGCCAGCAGCTTTGGACAGGGAGGAGGCCAGCCCCAGCATTTT.

This clone was detected a few times. The chain recombines TRBV9 with TRBJ1-3; D uncertain. CDR1 and CDR2 from the germline V gene are SGDLS and YYNGEE. The CDR3 is made up of 17 amino acids. Trimming removed 0 bases from V and 0 bases from J, with 13 bases in between. The CDR3 here is CASSVGGISYSGNTIYF. CDR3 coding DNA: TGTGCCAGCAGCGTAGGCGGGATTTCTTACTCTGGAAACACCATATATTTT.

This sequence joins TRBV27 and TRBJ2-2; 7 bases line up with TRBD2. V dropped 2 bases and J dropped 1; count of bases not matched to a gene: 7. CDR1 is MNHEY and CDR2 is SMNVEV in the germline V gene (reference sequence). This CDR3 is 17 amino acids long. The CDR3 spells CASSLALALGNTGELFF. CDR3 coding DNA: TGTGCCAGCAGTTTAGCACTAGCGTTGGGGAACACCGGGGAGCTGTTTTTT.

This sequence joins TRBV7-6 and TRBJ2-1; D possibly corresponds to TRBD2 (5 bases). This CDR3 is 13 amino acids long. Germline V CDR1 and CDR2: SGHVS, FNYEAQ. The V end lost 7 bases, the J end lost 9 bases, and 16 bases lay between the germline ends. The CDR3 DNA sequence: TGTGCCAGCACCACGGGGATGGGCGGTGAGCAGTTCTTC. It translates to CASTTGMGGEQFF.

This clone was recorded only once. The rearrangement links TRBV5-6 to TRBJ2-3, with 8 bases identical to TRBD2. Trimming cost V 0 bases and J 1 base; bases outside gene matches: 1. The CDR3 has 15 residues. CDR1 and CDR2 (germline): SGHDT, YYEEEE. Here the CDR3 reads CASSLVLAGTDTQYF. DNA of the CDR3: TGTGCCAGCAGCTTGGTACTAGCGGGCACAGATACGCAGTATTTT.

The chain carries TRBV9 and TRBJ1-5; D is ambiguous. Trimming cost V 0 bases and J 2 bases, with 6 bases left between them. Germline CDR1 is SGDLS and CDR2 is YYNGEE. The CDR3 runs to 14 residues. DNA for the CDR3: TGTGCCAGCAGCGTAGATCTGGGCAATCAGCCCCAGCATTTT. It codes for CASSVDLGNQPQHF. The full variable domain, its missing parts supplied by reference TRBV9 and TRBJ1-5, is DSGVTQTPKHLITATGQRVTLRCSPRSGDLSVYWYQQSLDQGLQFLIQYYNGEERAKGNILERFSAQQFPDLHSELNLSSLELGDSALYFCASSVDLGNQPQHFGDGTRLSIL.

This clone showed up just a few times. V and J are TRBV10-3 and TRBJ1-2; TRBD1 is a possible D gene (5 bases). The length of the CDR3 is 14 residues. Trimming removed 0 bases from V and 0 bases from J, with 5 bases in between. The germline CDR1 and CDR2 sequences are ENHRY and SYGVKD. CDR3 sequence: CAISESGANYGYTF. CDR3 DNA sequence: TGTGCCATCAGTGAGTCGGGGGCTAACTATGGCTACACCTTC.

As concerns this clone: Other DNA sequences in the same sample also yield this CDR3. V is TRBV7-9 and J is TRBJ2-7, with D maybe TRBD2 (7 bases). Trimming removed 0 bases from V and 6 bases from J, with 15 bases in between. This CDR3 is built from 15 residues. CDR1 SEHNR and CDR2 FQNEAQ come from the germline V gene (reference sequence). CDR3 coding DNA: TGTGCCAGCAGCTTAGCGGACGAGGGGGGGGGCGAGCAGTACTTC. This encodes CASSLADEGGGEQYF.

V gene TRBV5-8 combines with J gene TRBJ2-3; no clear D gene. Germline CDR1 reads SGHTS; CDR2 reads YDEGEE. The CDR3 spans 9 residues. Trimming pared 8 bases from V and 3 bases from J, leaving 1 base between. The CDR3 sequence: CASTDTQYF. CDR3 bases: TGTGCCAGTACAGATACGCAGTATTTT.

The CDR3 sequence: CASVSGGAGYGYTF. The CDR3 region has the DNA TGTGCCAGCGTTTCAGGGGGCGCCGGCTATGGCTACACCTTC. The V and J genes are TRBV28 and TRBJ1-2; 8 nucleotides agree with TRBD1. CDR3 length equals 14 residues. With 8 bases clipped from V and 4 bases from J, the junction kept 9 bases outside the gene matches. Germline CDR1 is MDHEN and CDR2 is SYDVKM.

The rearrangement links TRBV4-1 to TRBJ2-5; 7 nucleotides match TRBD1. The germline gives CDR1 MGHRA, CDR2 YSYEKL. This CDR3 is built from 16 residues. J lost 3 bases, V lost 4 bases, and 11 bases had no gene match. The chain's CDR3 is CASSLSTGLVKETQYF. The CDR3 DNA reads TGCGCCAGCAGCCTGTCGACAGGGCTGGTCAAAGAGACCCAGTACTTC.

The V and J genes are TRBV5-5 and TRBJ1-5; the D is unclear. The CDR3 sequence is 15 residues long. Trimming left V 0 bases short and J 6 bases short, with 13 bases between. Germline CDR1 reads SGHKS; CDR2 reads YYEKEE (reference sequence). Here the CDR3 DNA reads TGTGCCAGCAGCTTGGGGGCTAGGTTGGTTCAGCCCCAGCATTTT. It codes for CASSLGARLVQPQHF. The full variable domain, its missing parts supplied by reference TRBV5-5 and TRBJ1-5, is DAGVTQSPTHLIKTRGQQVTLRCSPISGHKSVSWYQQVLGQGPQFIFQYYEKEERGRGNFPDRFSARQFPNYSSELNVNALLLGDSALYLCASSLGARLVQPQHFGDGTRLSIL.

J is TRBJ2-3 and V is TRBV7-3; 10 bases map to TRBD2. The CDR3 runs to 15 residues. J gave up 12 bases and V 1 base, and 10 bases lay outside the gene matches. The V gene's germline CDR1 is SGHTA and CDR2 FQGTGA. Here the CDR3 reads CASSLSSGGPQAQYF. CDR3 DNA: TGTGCCAGCAGCTTAAGTAGCGGGGGGCCCCAAGCCCAGTATTTT. The variable domain in full, completed from reference TRBV7-3 and TRBJ2-3, reads GAGVSQTPSNKVTEKGKYVELRCDPISGHTALYWYRQSLGQGPEFLIYFQGTGAADDSGLPNDRFFAVRPEGSVSTLKIQRTERGDSAVYLCASSLSSGGPQAQYFGPGTRLTVL.

The V and J genes are TRBV10-1 and TRBJ2-5, with unresolved D. V was clipped by 3 bases and J by 3 bases, with 8 bases between them. This CDR3 spans 13 amino acids. Germline CDR1 reads WNHNN; CDR2 reads SYGVQD (reference sequence). CDR3 region: CASSDTLEETQYF. The CDR3, as DNA: TGCGCCAGCAGTGACACCTTGGAAGAGACCCAGTACTTC.

The rearrangement links TRBV13 to TRBJ1-2; perhaps TRBD1 as D (5 bases). Germline CDR1 and CDR2: PRHDT and FYEKMQ (reference sequence). This CDR3 comprises 15 residues. Trimming removed 2 bases at V and 5 bases at J, with 15 bases between. The CDR3 spells CASSLKQVFPYGYTF. Written as DNA, the CDR3 is TGTGCCAGCAGCTTAAAACAGGTCTTCCCGTATGGCTACACCTTC. The full variable domain, its missing parts supplied by reference TRBV13 and TRBJ1-2, is AAGVIQSPRHLIKEKRETATLKCYPIPRHDTVYWYQQGPGQDPQFLISFYEKMQSDKGSIPDRFSAQQFSDYHSELNMSSLELGDSALYFCASSLKQVFPYGYTFGSGTRLTVV.

CDR3: CASSLGQGLNTGELFF. The CDR3 coding sequence is TGTGCCAGCAGCTTAGGACAGGGGCTGAACACCGGGGAGCTGTTTTTT. The chain couples TRBV11-2 to TRBJ2-2; 8 nucleotides line up with TRBD1. From germline, CDR1 is SGHAT and CDR2 FQNNGV. The CDR3 is 16 amino acids. V was clipped by 1 base and J by 1 base; unmatched bases: 2.

The chain couples TRBV12-5 to TRBJ2-5; 9 bases map to TRBD1. J lost 3 bases, V lost 9 bases, and 14 bases had no gene match. This CDR3 has 16 residues. Germline V gene lookup returns CDR1 LGHNT and CDR2 FRNRAP. DNA of the CDR3: TGTGCTAGAGCCCCCTGGACAGGGGATTTTAAAGAGACCCAGTACTTC. Translation: CARAPWTGDFKETQYF.

The V call is TRBV12-5, the J call TRBJ2-7, with TRBD2 as a possible D gene (6 bases). Trimming stripped 0 bases from V and 5 bases from J, with 11 bases between. The CDR3 is made up of 14 amino acids. Germline V gives CDR1 LGHNT, CDR2 FRNRAP. The CDR3 DNA is TGTGCTAGTGGTTTGGTGGAGGGGAGCAACGAGCAGTACTTC. Protein product: CASGLVEGSNEQYF.